The 27 T cell receptor beta chains presented below share a single source sample, sequenced in a study of Ad26.COV2.S vaccination and SARS-CoV-2 variants. Measured with immunoSEQ multiplex PCR; TCRdb has only the in-frame clones, and not every one. The profile shows about 350,000 clones, 75% to 90% of them singletons. The treatment is: roughly 19 received Ad26.COV2.S at low or high dose, single or two shots; about five received placebo; per-sample allocation not given. Day 63 following the first vaccine or placebo injection was when the samples were taken. Source: peripheral blood, taken in a trial of Ad26.COV2.S vaccine versus placebo. The receptor set was obtained from a person between 18 and 65 years old who received the Ad26.COV2.S COVID-19 vaccine or a placebo.

This chain uses TRBV7-2 with TRBJ2-2, with a weak D call TRBD2 (6 bases). CDR3 length equals 14 residues. Germline assignment: CDR1 SGHTA and CDR2 FQGNSA. Trimming took off 2 bases at V and 4 bases at J, with 8 bases between the two ends. The CDR3 loop is CASSLLATTGELFF. The CDR3 DNA is TGTGCCAGCAGCTTACTAGCGACCACCGGGGAGCTGTTTTTT.

In this sample, this clone turned up once. CDR3 nucleotide sequence: TGTGCCAGCAGTTCCTACCCCTACGAGCAGTACTTC. The encoded protein is CASSSYPYEQYF. This chain joins TRBV11-2 and TRBJ2-7; D is undetermined. Germline CDR1 is SGHAT and CDR2 is FQNNGV. The CDR3 covers 12 residues. V lost 6 bases and J lost 2, with 8 bases in between.

The chain employs TRBV3-1 (or the pseudogene TRBV3-2) and TRBJ2-7; the D gene is possibly TRBD2 (7 bases). The CDR3 has 16 residues. Germline loops: CDR1 LGHDT, CDR2 YNNKEL (reference sequence). The ends were cut back, 2 bases at V and 0 bases at J, with 14 bases in the middle. As DNA, the CDR3 is TGTGCCAGCAGCCAATTATTAGGGGGGGTCTCCTACGAGCAGTACTTC. It yields the protein CASSQLLGGVSYEQYF.

V gene TRBV7-2 combines with J gene TRBJ2-2; no firm D call. This CDR3 has 13 residues. Germline V gene lookup returns CDR1 SGHTA and CDR2 FQGNSA. Trimming cost V 3 bases and J 2 bases, with 4 bases left between them. The CDR3 region has the DNA TGTGCCAGCAGCTTTAGCAACACCGGGGAGCTGTTTTTT. Encoded protein: CASSFSNTGELFF.

This chain joins TRBV6-2 or TRBV6-3 and TRBJ1-1; no definite D call. The CDR3 is made up of 17 amino acids. Deletions cut 4 bases from V and 1 base from J, with 19 bases between. Germline V lookup: CDR1 MNHEY, CDR2 SVGEGT. The CDR3 loop reads CASSSETLEPGNTEAFF. The CDR3 DNA reads TGTGCCAGCAGTTCGGAGACACTCGAACCGGGGAACACTGAAGCTTTCTTT.

The count of this clone is one. The V gene is TRBV9, the J gene TRBJ2-1; D remains unclear. Trimming pared 0 bases from V and 1 base from J, leaving 8 bases between. The CDR3 runs to 15 residues. Germline V gives CDR1 SGDLS, CDR2 YYNGEE. The CDR3 coding sequence is TGTGCCAGCAGCGTAGAAGTCTTTTCCTACAATGAGCAGTTCTTC. Translated: CASSVEVFSYNEQFF. Supplemented by reference TRBV9 and TRBJ2-1, the full variable domain reads DSGVTQTPKHLITATGQRVTLRCSPRSGDLSVYWYQQSLDQGLQFLIQYYNGEERAKGNILERFSAQQFPDLHSELNLSSLELGDSALYFCASSVEVFSYNEQFFGPGTRLTVL.

The J gene is TRBJ2-1, the V gene TRBV20-1, with D uncertain. The CDR3 has 14 amino acids. V dropped 3 bases and J dropped 0 bases, with 9 bases sitting between them. Germline V gene lookup returns CDR1 DFQATT and CDR2 SNEGSKA (reference sequence). In DNA, the CDR3 is TGCAGTGCTAGTAGGCAGGACTCCTACAATGAGCAGTTCTTC. Translating gives CSASRQDSYNEQFF.

There are a few counts of this clone. The V gene is TRBV10-3, the J gene TRBJ1-1; the D is unclear. The CDR3 is made up of 14 amino acids. The V gene's germline CDR1 is ENHRY and CDR2 SYGVKD. The V end lost 4 bases, the J end lost 4 bases, and 13 bases lay between the germline ends. For the CDR3, the DNA is TGTGCCATCAGTGCGACAATCGGTCTCACTGAAGCTTTCTTT. Its protein product is CAISATIGLTEAFF.

The chain has TRBV7-9 and TRBJ1-1; D is uncertain. The ends were cut back, 0 bases at V and 8 bases at J, with 13 bases in the middle. The CDR3 runs 14 residues. Germline V gives CDR1 SEHNR, CDR2 FQNEAQ (reference sequence). In nucleotides, the CDR3 is TGTGCCAGCAGCTTAGCGAGTGGAGAGGCCGAAGCTTTCTTT. Protein product: CASSLASGEAEAFF.

V is TRBV6-6 and J is TRBJ1-1; TRBD1 might be the D (6 bases). From germline, CDR1 is MNHNY and CDR2 SVGAGI (reference sequence). Trimming took 3 bases from V and 11 from J, leaving 16 bases between them. There are 13 residues in the CDR3. The CDR3 reads CASSYPLQGPAFF. CDR3 coding DNA: TGTGCCAGCAGTTATCCCCTACAGGGTCCCGCTTTCTTT.

This rearrangement joins TRBV24-1 to TRBJ2-1; TRBD1 aligns across 11 bases. V gave up 1 base and J gave up 7 bases; unmatched junction bases: 11. This CDR3 is built from 18 residues. Germline lookup yields CDR1 KGHDR and CDR2 SFDVKD. CDR3 sequence (DNA): TGTGCCACCAGTGATTTAACGATCGGACAGGGGGCACGGAATGAGCAGTTCTTC. Its translation is CATSDLTIGQGARNEQFF.

V is TRBV19 and J is TRBJ2-5; D is unresolved. V lost 4 bases and J 1 base, leaving 7 bases between the germline ends. This CDR3 has 13 residues. CDR1 and CDR2 from the germline V gene are LNHDA and SQIVND (reference sequence). The CDR3 DNA is TGTGCCAGTAGTAGGGCGCTCCAAGAGACCCAGTACTTC. Translating gives CASSRALQETQYF.

CDR3 protein: CASSYESGGSYNEQFF. Written as DNA, the CDR3 is TGTGCCAGCAGCTATGAGAGCGGGGGGTCCTACAATGAGCAGTTCTTC. This chain uses TRBV14 with TRBJ2-1; TRBD2 aligns across 9 bases. The CDR3 consists of 16 residues. V was clipped by 5 bases and J by 1 base; unmatched bases: 6. Germline lookup yields CDR1 SGHDN and CDR2 FVKESK.

The chain recombines TRBV27 with TRBJ2-5; 7 positions match TRBD1. The CDR3 is 17 amino acids. Germline loops: CDR1 MNHEY, CDR2 SMNVEV (reference sequence). Trimming cost V 4 bases and J 2 bases; bases outside gene matches: 13. Written as DNA, the CDR3 is TGTGCCAGCAGTTCTAGGGGGCGCGGAGCTGATCAAGAGACCCAGTACTTC. Encoded protein: CASSSRGRGADQETQYF.

The chain couples TRBV9 to TRBJ2-2, with a possible D match to TRBD1 (6 bases). The germline V and J ends were trimmed by 0 bases and 4 bases, with 10 bases remaining between them. The CDR3 length is 15 residues. Germline V gene sequence: CDR1 SGDLS, CDR2 YYNGEE. CDR3 protein: CASSVDEGGTGELFF. CDR3 coding DNA: TGTGCCAGCAGCGTAGATGAAGGGGGCACCGGGGAGCTGTTTTTT.

The chain links TRBV7-8 to TRBJ2-2; D ambiguous. This CDR3 is built from 14 residues. Germline-derived CDR1 and CDR2 are SGHVS and FQNEAQ. The V end lost 1 base, the J end lost 4 bases, and 7 bases lay between the germline ends. CDR3 sequence: CASSLDSPTGELFF. CDR3 bases: TGTGCCAGCAGCTTAGACAGTCCCACCGGGGAGCTGTTTTTT.

J is TRBJ1-2 and V is TRBV2, with D maybe TRBD1 (6 bases). The CDR3 spans 14 residues. Trimming left V 7 bases short and J 0 bases short, with 12 bases between. From germline, CDR1 is SNHLY and CDR2 FYNNEI. CDR3 residues: CASTGGPPNYGYTF. The CDR3 DNA sequence: TGTGCCAGCACCGGGGGGCCTCCTAACTATGGCTACACCTTC.

Only one count was recorded for this clone. The chain links TRBV6-6 to TRBJ1-2; unclear D gene. V lost 5 bases and J 5 bases, leaving 18 bases between the germline ends. Germline V gives CDR1 MNHNY, CDR2 SVGAGI (reference sequence). The CDR3 is 15 residues long. CDR3 protein: CASSPSARFFYGYTF. DNA of the CDR3: TGTGCCAGCAGTCCCTCTGCCAGGTTTTTTTATGGCTACACCTTC.

The count of this clone is one. J is TRBJ1-6 and V is TRBV4-3; possible D gene TRBD1, 5 bases. The CDR3 runs 12 residues. V was clipped by 8 bases and J by 8 bases, with 10 bases between them. The germline V gene has CDR1 LGHNA and CDR2 YSLEER. CDR3 amino acids: CASQGGDSPLHF. In nucleotides, the CDR3 is TGCGCCAGCCAGGGCGGTGATTCACCCCTCCACTTT.

V and J are TRBV6-5 and TRBJ1-4; TRBD1 is a possible D gene (6 bases). The germline V gene encodes CDR1 MNHEY and CDR2 SVGAGI. Trimming left V 7 bases short and J 4 bases short, with 16 bases between. CDR3 length: 15 amino acids. CDR3 loop: CASTWAGVGNEKLFF. The DNA for the CDR3 is TGTGCCAGCACCTGGGCAGGGGTCGGTAATGAAAAACTGTTTTTT.

V gene TRBV4-2 combines with J gene TRBJ2-7; D possibly corresponds to TRBD2 (6 bases). This CDR3 is 15 amino acids long. The V and J ends lost 1 base and 3 bases respectively, with 13 bases between them. Looked up from germline, CDR1 is LGHNA and CDR2 is YNFKEQ. The DNA of the CDR3 is TGTGCCAGCAGCCAAGTGGAGGGGAGCGGCTACGAGCAGTACTTC. Protein: CASSQVEGSGYEQYF.

This chain uses TRBV5-1 with TRBJ2-7, with TRBD1 matching over 7 bases. V shed 4 bases and J 4 bases; nucleotides not matched to a gene: 8. Germline CDR1 is SGHRS and CDR2 is YFSETQ. CDR3 length: 14 residues. CDR3 bases: TGCGCCAGCAGCCAACAGGGGCAACCTTACGAGCAGTACTTC. It translates to CASSQQGQPYEQYF.

The rearrangement uses TRBV4-1 and TRBJ1-1, with 9 bases matching TRBD1. J gave up 6 bases and V 1 base, and 6 bases lay outside the gene matches. The CDR3 consists of 15 residues. The germline gives CDR1 MGHRA, CDR2 YSYEKL. The CDR3 sequence: CASSQGDRAYPEAFF. The CDR3 DNA reads as TGCGCCAGCAGCCAAGGGGACAGGGCCTACCCTGAAGCTTTCTTT.

This chain links TRBV27 with TRBJ2-7, with unresolved D. CDR1 is MNHEY, CDR2 SMNVEV, per germline (reference sequence). The V gene lost 6 bases and the J gene lost 3 bases, with 12 bases spanning the gap. This CDR3 region has 13 residues. The CDR3 region has the DNA TGTGCCAGCAGCCCCCCAGACATCTACGAGCAGTACTTC. It codes for CASSPPDIYEQYF.

As for this clone: Other DNA sequences in the sample encode the same CDR3. The chain couples TRBV19 to TRBJ2-3, with 7 bases aligning to TRBD2. CDR1 is LNHDA and CDR2 is SQIVND in the germline V gene (reference sequence). V was pared by 3 bases and J by 3 bases, with 0 bases of the junction left unmatched. There are 13 residues in the CDR3. CDR3 sequence (DNA): TGTGCCAGTAGTATCGGGGGGACAGATACGCAGTATTTT. It encodes CASSIGGTDTQYF.

The CDR3 is CASSRQEGGEQYF. The CDR3 DNA follows: TGTGCCAGCAGCCGTCAAGAAGGGGGCGAGCAGTACTTC. V usage is TRBV7-2 and J usage is TRBJ2-7; perhaps TRBD1 as D (6 bases). The V gene lost 5 bases and the J gene lost 6 bases, with 14 bases spanning the gap. The CDR3 loop spans 13 amino acids. Germline CDR1 SGHTA, CDR2 FQGNSA.

A few counts support this clone. The chain carries TRBV18 and TRBJ1-1; the D is unclear. In germline, CDR1 is KGHSH, CDR2 LQKENI. V gave up 2 bases and J gave up 1 base, with 5 bases separating them. The CDR3 sequence is 13 residues long. CDR3 loop: CASSPYENTEAFF. The CDR3 DNA sequence: TGTGCCAGCTCACCATACGAGAACACTGAAGCTTTCTTT.